One and the same sample provided the 16 T cell receptor beta chains below, sequenced in a study of T-cell memory formation after mild COVID-19 (dated by TCRdb to about 2021). Libraries came from 5' RACE. Sequencing was performed on an Illumina NovaSeq 6000. TCRdb trimmed public reads at Q25 via fastp, called clones via MiXCR and kept in-frame beta chains. CDR3 protein duplicates are merged, each entry listing the most common genes and DNA. This sample gives around 400,000 distinct CDR3 sequences in total; roughly 24% of them show up just once. 7% to 9.5% of the sample comes from the top ten. The sample comprised PBMCs or a T cell subset sorted from them (not recorded which). These receptors were taken from an adult woman who had mild COVID-19 (a few samples of this study predate the infection). The sample titles of this study are shuffled in the database, so cell type and time point are left out; the donor was told from shared clones.

This clonotype turned up a few times. The chain carries TRBV18 and TRBJ1-1; 9 bases map to TRBD1. This CDR3 has 15 amino acids. Trimming cost V 6 bases and J 1 base; bases outside gene matches: 6. In germline, CDR1 is KGHSH, CDR2 LQKENI. CDR3 protein: CASSETTGGNTEAFF. CDR3 in DNA: TGTGCCAGCTCTGAAACGACAGGGGGGAACACTGAAGCTTTCTTT.

Ten or more counts support this clonotype. This rearrangement joins TRBV29-1 to TRBJ2-5, with TRBD2 as a possible D gene (5 bases). CDR1 and CDR2 from the germline V gene are SQVTM and ANQGSEA. Trimming left V 4 bases short and J 3 bases short, with 9 bases between. CDR3 length: 12 amino acids. CDR3 nucleotide sequence: TGCAGCGTTGTGTGGGGAGAAGAGACCCAGTACTTC. Its protein product is CSVVWGEETQYF. Looking up the rest from reference TRBV29-1 and TRBJ2-5 gives the full variable domain: SAVISQKPSRDICQRGTSLTIQCQVDSQVTMMFWYRQQPGQSLTLIATANQGSEATYESGFVIDKFPISRPNLTFSTLTVSNMSPEDSSIYLCSVVWGEETQYFGPGTRLLVL.

This clonotype was picked up a small number of times. The chain has TRBV15 and TRBJ2-7; D not certain. The CDR3 loop spans 13 amino acids. The germline gives CDR1 LNHNV, CDR2 YYDKDF (reference sequence). V was pared by 2 bases and J by 1 base, with 6 bases between. CDR3 nucleotides: TGTGCCACCAGCAGAACCCGATCCTACGAGCAGTACTTC. Translating it yields CATSRTRSYEQYF.

The chain recombines TRBV3-1 with TRBJ2-1; no definite D call. V dropped 3 bases and J dropped 6 bases, with 12 bases sitting between them. Germline CDR1 and CDR2: LGHDT and YNNKEL (reference sequence). This CDR3 contains 14 residues. The CDR3 DNA follows: TGTGCCAGCAGCCATGCCATGGCAGTCAATGAGCAGTTCTTC. Translating gives CASSHAMAVNEQFF.

Only a few counts were recorded for this clonotype. This chain joins TRBV4-1 and TRBJ2-4; the D gene is possibly TRBD1 (5 bases). Trimming took off 3 bases at V and 0 bases at J, with 12 bases between the two ends. CDR3 length: 16 residues. From germline, CDR1 is MGHRA and CDR2 YSYEKL. DNA for the CDR3: TGCGCCAGCAGCCAGCTCAATACAGGAGCCAAAAACATTCAGTACTTC. This sequence encodes CASSQLNTGAKNIQYF.

The chain links TRBV10-3 to TRBJ2-3, with 8 bases aligning to TRBD1. Germline values: CDR1 ENHRY, CDR2 SYGVKD. Unmatched junction bases numbered 3, after V lost 10 bases and J lost 0 bases. This CDR3 region has 13 residues. The CDR3 region is CANRDRSTDTQYF. The DNA for the CDR3 is TGTGCCAACCGGGACAGGAGCACAGATACGCAGTATTTT.

V is TRBV6-2 or TRBV6-3 and J is TRBJ2-3, with D tentatively TRBD2 (5 bases). The germline CDR1 and CDR2 sequences are MNHEY and SVGEGT. The CDR3 sequence is 15 residues long. V lost 4 bases to trimming and J lost 0 bases, with 11 bases between them. The CDR3: CASSSVGESTDTQYF. CDR3 bases: TGTGCCAGCAGTTCCGTCGGGGAGAGCACAGATACGCAGTATTTT.

This clonotype was observed a handful of times. V is TRBV10-3 and J is TRBJ2-4, with D perhaps TRBD2 (6 bases). This CDR3 is built from 19 residues. Trimming removed 3 bases from V and 5 bases from J, with 26 bases in between. From germline, CDR1 is ENHRY and CDR2 SYGVKD. Here the CDR3 DNA reads TGTGCCATCAGTGACCCTACCAGCGGGCCACCAGGGCGTGAAAACATTCAGTACTTC. Translated, it gives CAISDPTSGPPGRENIQYF.

This sequence joins TRBV4-1 and TRBJ2-1; TRBD2 is a possible D gene (6 bases). Deletions cut 6 bases from V and 6 bases from J, with 15 bases between. This CDR3 comprises 14 residues. Per germline, CDR1 MGHRA and CDR2 YSYEKL. The CDR3 DNA is TGCGCCAGCAGAAACCCCGGGGGACCCAATGAGCAGTTCTTC. This translates into CASRNPGGPNEQFF.

The table lists this clonotype with a few counts. This rearrangement joins TRBV2 to TRBJ2-2, with 9 bases identical to TRBD1. The germline V gene encodes CDR1 SNHLY and CDR2 FYNNEI. The V segment lost 10 bases and the J segment 5 bases; nucleotides outside the gene matches: 8. This CDR3 has 14 residues. Here the CDR3 DNA reads TGTGCCAAGAGAAGAGGACAGGGGACCGGGGAGCTGTTTTTT. As protein: CAKRRGQGTGELFF.

V is TRBV6-2 or TRBV6-3 and J is TRBJ2-3; possible D gene TRBD2, 6 bases. The CDR3 runs to 14 residues. Deletions cut 1 base from V and 6 bases from J, with 11 bases between. Germline lookup yields CDR1 MNHEY and CDR2 SVGEGT. The CDR3 nucleotides are TGTGCCAGCAGTTACTTTGGAGGGCTCGATACGCAGTATTTT. It specifies CASSYFGGLDTQYF.

The chain employs TRBV9 and TRBJ2-1, with 7 nucleotides matching TRBD1. The CDR3 sequence is 15 residues long. Trimming took 3 bases from V and 4 from J; bases not matched to a gene: 7. The V gene's germline CDR1 is SGDLS and CDR2 YYNGEE. The CDR3 spells CASSAAGTAYNEQFF. The CDR3, as DNA: TGTGCCAGCAGCGCGGCCGGGACAGCTTACAATGAGCAGTTCTTC.

The rearrangement joins TRBV6-5 to TRBJ1-1; 8 nucleotides agree with TRBD1. The CDR3 loop spans 12 amino acids. J lost 7 bases, V lost 8 bases, and 6 bases had no gene match. Germline CDR1 is MNHEY and CDR2 is SVGAGI. The CDR3 is CASQTGGGEAFF. Here the CDR3 DNA reads TGTGCCAGCCAAACAGGGGGGGGTGAAGCTTTCTTT.

The sample holds a few counts of this clonotype. The chain has TRBV30 and TRBJ2-4; D possibly corresponds to TRBD1 (6 bases). The V end lost 1 base, the J end lost 6 bases, and 7 bases lay between the germline ends. This CDR3 region has 12 residues. The V gene's germline CDR1 is GTSNPN and CDR2 SVGIG (reference sequence). CDR3 loop: CAWSATGNIQYF. CDR3 nucleotide sequence: TGTGCCTGGAGTGCGACAGGAAACATTCAGTACTTC.

This clonotype was observed a few times. This chain links TRBV7-9 with TRBJ1-5; 7 bases map to TRBD1. The CDR3 covers 13 residues. Germline CDR1 SEHNR, CDR2 FQNEAQ (reference sequence). V dropped 7 bases and J dropped 4; count of bases not matched to a gene: 4. The CDR3 is CASTRTGNQPQHF. CDR3 sequence (DNA): TGTGCCAGCACCCGGACAGGAAATCAGCCCCAGCATTTT.

The rearrangement uses TRBV14 and TRBJ2-7; D is undetermined. CDR3 length equals 11 residues. CDR1 SGHDN and CDR2 FVKESK come from the germline V gene. Trimming removed 4 bases at V and 6 bases at J, with 7 bases between. CDR3 DNA: TGTGCCAGCAGCCTTTGGGCCGAGCAGTACTTC. It specifies CASSLWAEQYF.